This T cell receptor beta chain was recorded in a study of vaccination effects on CD4 cells after COVID-19. TCRdb's copy holds only in-frame clones and misses some; the assay was immunoSEQ multiplex PCR. The sample consists of approximately 24,000 clones, 81% of them appearing once. Of note for this clone: Its antigen remains unknown.

V was cut by 9 bases and J by 0 bases, with 9 bases left in between. The CDR3 sequence is 13 residues long. Germline values: CDR1 KGHSH, CDR2 LQKENI. Antigen-specific CD4+ T cells were first expanded with viral peptide pools by the ViraFEST assay and only then sequenced. Subsequent to a culture period of roughly 11 days, CD4+ T cells were isolated. Everyone in the study got two shots of either the BNT162b2 or mRNA-1273 vaccine. Vaccinated participants had no history of SARS-CoV-2 infection and tested negative for nucleocapsid antibodies. A few million PBMC were seeded per well and grown in the presence of roughly 10 IU/ml IL-2 and 8.5 to 10 ug/ml peptides.

The TCR comes from a human donor who received a COVID-19 vaccine. Some clones in this sample may be carry-over from other donors' samples. The V call is TRBV18, the J call TRBJ1-5; D is unresolved. Material: CD4+ T cells from PBMCs cultured with SARS-CoV-2 spike peptides, obtained after COVID-19 vaccination. The CDR3 protein is CASKSDSNQPQHF. CDR3 sequence (DNA): TGTGCCAGTAAGTCGGATAGCAATCAGCCCCAGCATTTT.